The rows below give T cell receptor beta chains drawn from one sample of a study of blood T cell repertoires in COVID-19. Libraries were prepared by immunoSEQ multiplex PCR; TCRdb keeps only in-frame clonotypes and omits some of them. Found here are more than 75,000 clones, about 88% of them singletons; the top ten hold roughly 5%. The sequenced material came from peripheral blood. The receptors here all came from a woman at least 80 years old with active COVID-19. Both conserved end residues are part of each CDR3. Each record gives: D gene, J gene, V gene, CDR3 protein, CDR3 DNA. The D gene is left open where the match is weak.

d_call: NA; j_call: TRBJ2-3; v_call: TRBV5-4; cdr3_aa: CASSLGGGDYRTDTQYF; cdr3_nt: TGTGCCAGCAGCTTGGGTGGAGGTGACTACCGAACAGATACGCAGTATTTT
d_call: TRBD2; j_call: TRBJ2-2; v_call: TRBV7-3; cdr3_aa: CASSLTGRAGTGELFF; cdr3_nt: TGTGCCAGCAGCTTAACCGGGAGGGCGGGCACCGGGGAGCTGTTTTTT
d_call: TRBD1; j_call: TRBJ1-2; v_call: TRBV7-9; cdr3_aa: CASSLSGTGEDYGYTF; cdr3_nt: TGTGCCAGCAGCTTAAGCGGGACAGGGGAGGACTATGGCTACACCTTC
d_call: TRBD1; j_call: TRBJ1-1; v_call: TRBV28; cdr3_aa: CASRLPGQGGAEAFF; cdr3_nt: TGTGCCAGCAGACTACCGGGACAGGGAGGGGCTGAAGCTTTCTTT
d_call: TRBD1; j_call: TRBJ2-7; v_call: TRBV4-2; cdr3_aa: CASSQGKGQVRSYEQYF; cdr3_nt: TGTGCCAGCAGCCAAGGGAAGGGACAGGTGCGTTCCTACGAGCAGTACTTC
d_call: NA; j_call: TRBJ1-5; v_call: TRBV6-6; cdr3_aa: CASSYPQNNQPQHF; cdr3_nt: TGTGCCAGCAGTTATCCGCAGAATAATCAGCCCCAGCATTTT
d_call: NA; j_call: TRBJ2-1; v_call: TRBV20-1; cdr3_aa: CSARATYEQFF; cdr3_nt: TGCAGTGCTAGAGCCACATATGAGCAGTTCTTC
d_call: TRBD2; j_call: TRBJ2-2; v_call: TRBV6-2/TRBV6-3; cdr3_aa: CASSDWTSGGRGELFF; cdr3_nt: TGTGCCAGCAGCGACTGGACTAGCGGGGGCCGAGGGGAGCTGTTTTTT
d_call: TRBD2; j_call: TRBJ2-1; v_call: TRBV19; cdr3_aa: CASKTSGRGRNEQFF; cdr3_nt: TGTGCCAGCAAGACTAGCGGGAGGGGACGCAATGAGCAGTTCTTC
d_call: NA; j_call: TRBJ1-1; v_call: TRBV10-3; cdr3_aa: CAISDEEIMNTEAFF; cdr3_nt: TGTGCCATCAGTGACGAAGAGATCATGAACACTGAAGCTTTCTTT
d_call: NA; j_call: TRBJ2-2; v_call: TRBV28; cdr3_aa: CASSLPRTPTGELFF; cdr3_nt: TGTGCCAGCAGTTTACCCAGGACTCCCACCGGGGAGCTGTTTTTT
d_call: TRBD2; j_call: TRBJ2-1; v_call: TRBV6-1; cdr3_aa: CASSEVGLASNEQFF; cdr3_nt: TGTGCCAGCAGTGAAGTGGGACTAGCATCCAATGAGCAGTTCTTC
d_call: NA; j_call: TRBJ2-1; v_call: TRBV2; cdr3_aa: CASSVEGSSYNEQFF; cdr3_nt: TGTGCCAGCAGTGTTGAAGGGAGCTCCTACAATGAGCAGTTCTTC
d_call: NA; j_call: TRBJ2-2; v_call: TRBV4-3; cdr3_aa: CASSQSGTIGNTGELFF; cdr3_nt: TGCGCCAGCAGCCAGAGCGGGACAATTGGTAACACCGGGGAGCTGTTTTTT
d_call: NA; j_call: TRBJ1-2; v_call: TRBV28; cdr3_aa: CASRVGGQSANYGYTF; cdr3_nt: TGTGCCAGCAGGGTGGGGGGGCAATCAGCTAACTATGGCTACACCTTC
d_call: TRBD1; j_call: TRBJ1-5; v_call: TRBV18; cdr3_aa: CASSDRTGDNQPQHF; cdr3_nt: TGTGCCAGCTCAGACCGGACAGGGGACAATCAGCCCCAGCATTTT
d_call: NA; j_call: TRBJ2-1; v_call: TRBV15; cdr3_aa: CATSRQGRGYNEQFF; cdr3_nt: TGTGCCACCAGCAGACAGGGGAGGGGGTACAATGAGCAGTTCTTC
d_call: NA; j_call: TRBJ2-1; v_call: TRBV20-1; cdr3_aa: CSARALNEQFF; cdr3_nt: TGCAGTGCTAGAGCCCTCAATGAGCAGTTCTTC
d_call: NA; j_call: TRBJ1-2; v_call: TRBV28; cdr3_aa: CASSLWGTDYGYTF; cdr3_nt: TGTGCCAGCAGTTTATGGGGTACAGACTATGGCTACACCTTC